This is a list of T cell receptor beta chains from one sample in a study of vaccination and CD4 T cells after COVID-19. These TCRs are of unknown antigen specificity. MiXCR, run by TCRdb on the PCR reads, gives a single entry per CDR3 protein. The table lists around 7,000 distinct CDR3 sequences, about 45% of them singletons. Source material: CD4+ T cells from blood, cultured in vitro. All receptors derive from a human donor in good health. Each CDR3 is given with its conserved first and last residue. D genes are given only for firm matches. Clone size, where shown, is once, few, many, or a class for clones that have expanded.

v_gene	abundance	j_gene	d_gene	CDR3nt	CDR3aa
TRBV19	-	TRBJ2-7	TRBD1	TGTGCCAGCAGCGCTGACAGGGTTTTTTACGAGCAGTACTTC	CASSADRVFYEQYF
TRBV27	few	TRBJ2-5	TRBD2	TGTGCCAGCAGTGGTGGAGGCGCGGGGGAAGAGACCCAGTACTTC	CASSGGGAGEETQYF
TRBV19	few	TRBJ1-5	-	TGTGCCAGTAGTATGGAGGGTCGGAGCAATCAGCCCCAGCATTTT	CASSMEGRSNQPQHF
TRBV21-1	few	TRBJ1-5	-	TGTGCCAGCAGCCTCAATCAGCCCCAGCATTTT	CASSLNQPQHF
TRBV12-3/TRBV12-4	-	TRBJ1-2	TRBD1	TGTGCCAGCAGTTTACGTCAGGGGGTGGGCTATGGCTACACCTTC	CASSLRQGVGYGYTF
TRBV6-2/TRBV6-3	-	TRBJ2-7	-	TGTGCCAGCAGCCACATGGGGGCCGATCTCGAGCAGTACTTC	CASSHMGADLEQYF
TRBV7-9	-	TRBJ2-5	-	TGTGCCAGCAGCCCGAGGTGGGAGGACCGGGAGACCCAGTACTTC	CASSPRWEDRETQYF
TRBV29-1	-	TRBJ1-5	-	TGCAGCGTTGGTGAAGTGGGCAATCAGCCCCAGCATTTT	CSVGEVGNQPQHF
TRBV20-1	-	TRBJ1-1	-	TGCAGTGCTGGCGGCGTTTACCCGGAGAACACTGAAGCTTTCTTT	CSAGGVYPENTEAFF
TRBV10-3	few	TRBJ2-1	TRBD2	TGTGCCATCAGTGATAGCGGGAGCTCCTACAATGAGCAGTTCTTC	CAISDSGSSYNEQFF
TRBV5-1	-	TRBJ1-2	-	TGCGCCAGCAGCTTGGAAGGTAACTATGGCTACACCTTC	CASSLEGNYGYTF
TRBV6-5	-	TRBJ1-1	-	TGTGCCAGCAGTTACTCCCCCCACACTGAAGCTTTCTTT	CASSYSPHTEAFF
TRBV27	-	TRBJ1-2	TRBD1	TGTGCCAGCAGATCTGGACAGGGGGCACGCTATGGCTACACCTTC	CASRSGQGARYGYTF
TRBV6-2/TRBV6-3	-	TRBJ2-6	TRBD1	TGTGCCAGCAGTTCACGCCTGACAGGGTCCGGGGCCAACGTCCTGACTTTC	CASSSRLTGSGANVLTF